The 4 T cell receptor beta chains presented below share a single source sample, sequenced in a study of T cell repertoires in cytomegalovirus infection. A single record per CDR3 protein comes from TCRdb applying MiXCR to the reads. The repertoire includes fewer than 350,000 distinct CDR3 sequences, approximately 9.5% of them detected once, and 3.5% to 4.5% sits in the top ten. The sequenced sample was PBMCs. The receptor set was obtained from a human donor in good health (CMV status not recorded). Some clones in this sample may be carry-over from other donors' samples.

This clonotype was picked up a small number of times. The V call is TRBV7-3, the J call TRBJ2-2; 8 nucleotides line up with TRBD2. CDR3 length: 14 residues. Looked up from germline, CDR1 is SGHTA and CDR2 is FQGTGA. The trim removed 6 bases at V and 7 bases at J, leaving 7 bases unmatched. The CDR3 DNA reads as TGTGCCAGCAGTCAACGCCGGGAGGGCGGGGAGCTGTTTTTT. Translating it yields CASSQRREGGELFF.

This clonotype occurred many times. The chain combines TRBV7-2 with TRBJ1-2; 8 bases align to TRBD1. The CDR3 extends over 15 amino acids. Germline V gene data show CDR1 as SGHTA and CDR2 as FQGNSA. The junction had 10 bases not matched to a gene; V was cut back by 6 bases and J by 4 bases. The CDR3 bases are TGTGCCAGCAGGCACATCCAGGGGGCGGTCTATGGCTACACCTTC. Protein: CASRHIQGAVYGYTF.

The V and J genes are TRBV7-4 and TRBJ1-6; D remains ambiguous. V was shortened by 7 bases and J by 9 bases, with 13 bases between the two germline ends. The CDR3 is made up of 13 amino acids. Germline loops: CDR1 SGHVT, CDR2 SQSDAQ. CDR3 sequence reads: CASTFEEGSPLHF. DNA for the CDR3: TGTGCCAGCACCTTCGAGGAGGGTTCACCCCTCCACTTT.

This chain joins TRBV7-2 and TRBJ1-2; D is ambiguous. V lost 3 bases, J lost 8 bases, and 16 bases lay in between. The germline V gene has CDR1 SGHTA and CDR2 FQGNSA. CDR3 length equals 14 residues. The CDR3 DNA follows: TGTGCCAGCAGCTTCGTCAGGCTAGGTCAGGGCTACACCTTC. Translation gives CASSFVRLGQGYTF. The whole variable domain, filled in from reference TRBV7-2 and TRBJ1-2, reads GAGVSQSPSNKVTEKGKDVELRCDPISGHTALYWYRQSLGQGLEFLIYFQGNSAPDKSGLPSDRFSAERTGGSVSTLTIQRTQQEDSAVYLCASSFVRLGQGYTFGSGTRLTVV.